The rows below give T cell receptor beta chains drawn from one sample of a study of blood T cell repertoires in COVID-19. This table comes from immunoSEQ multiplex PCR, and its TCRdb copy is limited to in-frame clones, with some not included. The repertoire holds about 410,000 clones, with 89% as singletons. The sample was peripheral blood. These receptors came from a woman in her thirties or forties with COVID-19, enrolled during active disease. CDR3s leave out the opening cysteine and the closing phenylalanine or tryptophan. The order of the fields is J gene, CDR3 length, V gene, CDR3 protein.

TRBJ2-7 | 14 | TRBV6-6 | ASTAHKGLGGYEQY
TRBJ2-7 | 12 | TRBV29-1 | SVQSSGTRGEQY
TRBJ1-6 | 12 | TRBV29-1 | SVADSSYNSPLH
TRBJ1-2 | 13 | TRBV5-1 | ASSLGAGANYGYT
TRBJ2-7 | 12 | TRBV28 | ASSYRDSTYEQY
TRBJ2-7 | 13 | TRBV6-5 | ASSYFGTASYEQY
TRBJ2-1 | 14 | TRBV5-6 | ASRGQGASSYNEQF
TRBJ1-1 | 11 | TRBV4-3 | ASSQDPGTEAF
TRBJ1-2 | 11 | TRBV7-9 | ASSSTGNYGYT
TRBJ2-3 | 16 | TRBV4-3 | ASSQDLTSGDRTDTQY
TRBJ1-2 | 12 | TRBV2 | ASSEEGFDYGYT
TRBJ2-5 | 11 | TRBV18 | ASSRNREETQY
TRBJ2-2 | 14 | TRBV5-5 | ASSIRLAGALGELF
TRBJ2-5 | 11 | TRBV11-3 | ASSLQGSKTQY
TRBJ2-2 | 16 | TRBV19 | ASRTPRGQGANTGELF
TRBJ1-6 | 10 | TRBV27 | ASSATASPLH
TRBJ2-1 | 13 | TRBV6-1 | ASSEVGQGANEQF
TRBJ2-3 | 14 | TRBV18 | ASSQLRGGSTDTQY
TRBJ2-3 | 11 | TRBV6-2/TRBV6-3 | ASSSWAADTQY
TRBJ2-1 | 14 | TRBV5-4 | ASSDPGLAGVNEQF
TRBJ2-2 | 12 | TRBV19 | ASKGGSDTGELF
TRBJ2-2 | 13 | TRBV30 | AWSPLAGDTGELF
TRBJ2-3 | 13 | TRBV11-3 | ASSLAGGPVDTQY
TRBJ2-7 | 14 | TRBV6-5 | ASSYSPGQGWYEQY
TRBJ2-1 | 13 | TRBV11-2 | ASSPPAGGPREQF
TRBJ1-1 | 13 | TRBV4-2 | ASSQELLQPHEAF
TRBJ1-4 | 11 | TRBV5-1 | ASSSRVSEKLF
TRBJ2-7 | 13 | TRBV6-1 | ASSEAAGSAHEQY
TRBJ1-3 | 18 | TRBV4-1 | ASSLTKIGGEVLRGNTIY
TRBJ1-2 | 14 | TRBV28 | ASSLSRTGVPYGYT
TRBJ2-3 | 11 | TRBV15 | ATKRGGRDTQY
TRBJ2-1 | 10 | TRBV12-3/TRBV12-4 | ASSSGRRVQF
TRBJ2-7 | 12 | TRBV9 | ASSFQGAGYEQY
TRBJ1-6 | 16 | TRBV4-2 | ASSQDPTGSSYNSPLH
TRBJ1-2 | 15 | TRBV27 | ASTYKSGTAFNYGYT